This T cell receptor (beta chain) appears in the sequencing data of a study of blood T cell repertoires in COVID-19. As for the study in general: Nucleic acid was either cDNA or gDNA, and it came from T cells, B-cell-depleted T cells, or PBMCs.

Participant age was about 18 to 89 years, and participants resided in approximately 25 US areas. Exposed volunteers were people who met a COVID-19 case within 2 weeks before study entry. CDR3 length: 14 amino acids. Trimming removed 3 bases from V and 4 bases from J, with 9 bases in between. Looked up from germline, CDR1 is MGHDK and CDR2 is SYGVNS. Per the original methods: Cell counts per sample came from amplifying reference gene primers. Only in-frame clones appear in the TCRdb table, and some are missing; sequencing was by immunoSEQ multiplex PCR. V, J and clone size were drawn from that table, and D and trimming were deduced from the DNA. Found here are around 400,000 clones, roughly 88% of them singletons; the top ten hold 1.4% to 1.5%.

The rearrangement links TRBV25-1 to TRBJ1-4; perhaps TRBD1 as D (6 bases). The sequenced sample was PBMCs or T cells enriched from blood (not recorded which). This TCR came from a woman aged 18-30 years who had been exposed to COVID-19. The CDR3, as DNA: TGTGCCAGCAGTGAGAGGACAGATAATGAAAAACTGTTTTTT. Translated, it gives CASSERTDNEKLFF.